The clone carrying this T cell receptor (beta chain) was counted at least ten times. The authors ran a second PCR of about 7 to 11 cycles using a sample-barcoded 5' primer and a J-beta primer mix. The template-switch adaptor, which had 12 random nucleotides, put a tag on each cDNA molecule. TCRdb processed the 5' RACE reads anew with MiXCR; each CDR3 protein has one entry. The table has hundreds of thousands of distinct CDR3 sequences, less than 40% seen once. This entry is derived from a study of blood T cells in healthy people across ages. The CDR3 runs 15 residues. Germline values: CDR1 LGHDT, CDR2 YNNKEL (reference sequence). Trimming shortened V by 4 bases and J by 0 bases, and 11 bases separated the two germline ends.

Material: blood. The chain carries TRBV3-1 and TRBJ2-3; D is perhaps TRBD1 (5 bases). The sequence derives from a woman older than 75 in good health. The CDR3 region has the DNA TGTGCCAGCAGCCTCCTGGGGCCTAGCACAGATACGCAGTATTTT. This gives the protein CASSLLGPSTDTQYF.